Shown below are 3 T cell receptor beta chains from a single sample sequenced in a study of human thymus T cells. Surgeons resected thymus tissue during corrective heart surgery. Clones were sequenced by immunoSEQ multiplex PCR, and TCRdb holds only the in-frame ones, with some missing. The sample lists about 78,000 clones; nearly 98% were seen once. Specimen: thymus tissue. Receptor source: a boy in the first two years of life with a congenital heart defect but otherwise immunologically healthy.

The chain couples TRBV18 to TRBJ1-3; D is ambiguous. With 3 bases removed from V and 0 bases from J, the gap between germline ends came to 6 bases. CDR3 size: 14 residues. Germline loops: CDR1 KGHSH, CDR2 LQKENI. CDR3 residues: CASSPGNSGNTIYF. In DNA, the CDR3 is TGTGCCAGCTCACCCGGGAACTCTGGAAACACCATATATTTT.

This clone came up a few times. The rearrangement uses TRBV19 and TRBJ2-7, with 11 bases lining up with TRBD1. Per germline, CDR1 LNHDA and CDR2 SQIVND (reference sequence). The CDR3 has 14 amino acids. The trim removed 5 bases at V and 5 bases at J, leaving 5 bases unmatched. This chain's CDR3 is CASSRDRGCDEQYF. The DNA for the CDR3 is TGTGCCAGTAGTCGGGACAGGGGGTGCGACGAGCAGTACTTC. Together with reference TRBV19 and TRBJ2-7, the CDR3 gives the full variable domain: DGGITQSPKYLFRKEGQNVTLSCEQNLNHDAMYWYRQDPGQGLRLIYYSQIVNDFQKGDIAEGYSVSREKKESFPLTVTSAQKNPTAFYLCASSRDRGCDEQYFGPGTRLTVT.

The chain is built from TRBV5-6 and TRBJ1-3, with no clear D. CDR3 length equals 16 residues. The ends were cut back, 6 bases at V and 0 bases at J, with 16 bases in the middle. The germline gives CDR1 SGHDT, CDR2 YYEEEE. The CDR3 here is CASTVDGLSSGNTIYF. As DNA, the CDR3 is TGTGCCAGCACCGTTGACGGATTGAGCTCTGGAAACACCATATATTTT.